This T cell receptor (beta chain) appears in the sequencing data of a study of blood T cell repertoires in COVID-19. Overall study: The cDNA or gDNA used as material had been derived from T cells, B-cell-depleted T cells, or PBMCs.

This clone was seen a single time. CDR3 length: 16 amino acids. Germline CDR1 reads MNHNS; CDR2 reads SASEGT. V was clipped by 1 base and J by 10 bases; unmatched bases: 9. Data came from immunoSEQ multiplex PCR; TCRdb stores just in-frame clones and leaves some out. Here the sample spans approximately 190,000 clones, about 93% being singletons. The receptor comes from a man aged 50 or older with acute or convalescent COVID-19. V usage is TRBV6-1 and J usage is TRBJ1-6; 8 bases are shared with TRBD1. Sequenced input: peripheral blood. The DNA of the CDR3 is TGTGCCAGCAGTGAAGTTCGGATGAACAGGGGGTCACCCCTCCACTTT. Protein product: CASSEVRMNRGSPLHF.